These 26 T cell receptor beta chains came from one sample sequenced in a study of cytomegalovirus exposure and HLA in healthy donors. Primers: 60 Vbeta forward and 13 Jbeta reverse. Method: immunoSEQ multiplex PCR; TCRdb's copy keeps in-frame clones and lacks some. The sample shows around 94,000 clones, about four fifths of them seen only once. The sequencing input was PBMCs. All receptors come from a woman aged 40 to 50 in good health and CMV-seronegative.

This clone was observed a handful of times. In DNA form, the CDR3 reads TGTGCCAGCAGCTTGGTAGGGGGCGTTGAAAAACTGTTTTTT. Its translation is CASSLVGGVEKLFF. The chain carries TRBV5-6 and TRBJ1-4, with 7 bases lining up with TRBD1. The CDR3 is made up of 14 amino acids. With V trimmed by 0 bases and J by 7 bases, 3 bases remained unmatched. CDR1 and CDR2 from the germline V gene are SGHDT and YYEEEE.

A few counts support this clone. The V and J genes are TRBV5-6 and TRBJ1-4; a possible D gene is TRBD1 (5 bases). Trimming removed 4 bases from V and 14 bases from J, with 27 bases in between. The CDR3 runs 16 residues. Per germline, CDR1 SGHDT and CDR2 YYEEEE. CDR3 protein: CASSANSQARGKGLFF. CDR3 coding DNA: TGTGCCAGCAGCGCTAATTCACAGGCCCGGGGGAAGGGGCTGTTTTTT.

This chain connects TRBV27 to TRBJ1-1; 7 bases map to TRBD1. The CDR3 loop spans 15 amino acids. Germline V CDR1 and CDR2: MNHEY, SMNVEV (reference sequence). The V segment lost 5 bases and the J segment 0 bases; nucleotides outside the gene matches: 6. The CDR3 loop is CASSTSGTVNTEAFF. CDR3 in DNA: TGTGCCAGCAGTACCTCCGGGACAGTGAACACTGAAGCTTTCTTT.

The chain has TRBV2 and TRBJ1-5; D not certain. V dropped 5 bases and J dropped 6 bases, with 8 bases sitting between them. From germline, CDR1 is SNHLY and CDR2 FYNNEI. The CDR3 contains 12 residues. CDR3 residues: CASSLEVQPQHF. The CDR3 nucleotides read TGTGCCAGCAGTTTGGAGGTTCAGCCCCAGCATTTT.

Note on this clone: The conserved phenylalanine or tryptophan is not found at the CDR3 terminus, so this likely reflects a read error. V usage is TRBV5-3 and J usage is TRBJ1-5; TRBD1 is a possible D gene (6 bases). TRBV5-3 is filed as an ORF, its function uncertain. V was pared by 2 bases and J by 1 base, with 13 bases between. This CDR3 spans 16 amino acids. The chain's CDR3 is CARSLPRGSSNQPQHV. CDR3 sequence (DNA): TGTGCCAGAAGCTTACCGAGGGGGTCCAGCAATCAGCCCCAGCATGTT.

The chain has TRBV7-9 and TRBJ2-2; D uncertain. The CDR3 is 13 amino acids. The germline V gene has CDR1 SEHNR and CDR2 FQNEAQ (reference sequence). Trimming took off 3 bases at V and 5 bases at J, with 7 bases between the two ends. The CDR3: CASSFTSTGELFF. In DNA form, the CDR3 reads TGTGCCAGCAGCTTCACAAGTACCGGGGAGCTGTTTTTT. Combining the CDR3 with reference TRBV7-9 and TRBJ2-2 gives the whole variable domain DTGVSQNPRHKITKRGQNVTFRCDPISEHNRLYWYRQTLGQGPEFLTYFQNEAQLEKSRLLSDRFSAERPKGSFSTLEIQRTEQGDSAMYLCASSFTSTGELFFGEGSRLTVL.

The chain has TRBV5-1 and TRBJ1-6, with D possibly matching TRBD1 (5 bases). The CDR3 has 14 residues. Germline assignment: CDR1 SGHRS and CDR2 YFSETQ. Trimming cost V 3 bases and J 5 bases, with 9 bases left between them. The CDR3 loop is CASSSGLNNSPLHF. The CDR3 bases are TGCGCCAGCAGCTCGGGACTGAATAATTCACCCCTCCACTTT.

The chain employs TRBV13 and TRBJ2-7, with D possibly matching TRBD1 (6 bases). The CDR3 runs 15 residues. Germline V gene sequence: CDR1 PRHDT, CDR2 FYEKMQ (reference sequence). Trimming left V 0 bases short and J 4 bases short, with 13 bases between. The CDR3 bases are TGTGCCAGCAGCTTAGGCCCGGACAGACCTTACGAGCAGTACTTC. Amino acids: CASSLGPDRPYEQYF.

The chain is built from TRBV5-1 and TRBJ2-7; 7 bases align to TRBD1. V gave up 0 bases and J gave up 3 bases; unmatched junction bases: 6. Germline V gene data show CDR1 as SGHRS and CDR2 as YFSETQ. The CDR3 totals 15 residues. CDR3 sequence: CASSLAGTAFYEQYF. The DNA of the CDR3 is TGCGCCAGCAGCTTGGCAGGGACAGCCTTCTACGAGCAGTACTTC.

J is TRBJ1-2 and V is TRBV30, with D possibly being TRBD1 (5 bases). The germline CDR1 and CDR2 sequences are GTSNPN and SVGIG (reference sequence). CDR3 length equals 12 residues. V was trimmed by 4 bases and J by 4 bases, leaving 10 bases between them. The CDR3, as DNA: TGTGCCTGGACCAGGGATAGCTATGGCTACACCTTC. This gives the protein CAWTRDSYGYTF.

A few counts support this clone. The genes are TRBV6-1 and TRBJ1-1, with 9 bases that match TRBD1. The V and J ends lost 4 bases and 3 bases, in that order; junction bases with no gene match: 12. Per the germline V gene, CDR1 is MNHNS and CDR2 is SASEGT. The CDR3 totals 17 residues. This CDR3 is CASSGPGQGNLHTEAFF. The CDR3 region has the DNA TGTGCCAGCAGTGGGCCGGGACAGGGTAATTTACACACTGAAGCTTTCTTT.

DNA of the CDR3: TGTGCCAGCAGCGCCCCGAGGGACAGGGGGAAGGACACTGAAGCTTTCTTT. This sequence encodes CASSAPRDRGKDTEAFF. This sequence joins TRBV9 and TRBJ1-1, with TRBD1 matching over 11 bases. V shed 3 bases and J 3 bases; nucleotides not matched to a gene: 10. This CDR3 region has 17 residues. Per the germline V gene, CDR1 is SGDLS and CDR2 is YYNGEE.

CDR3 sequence: CASSLVQDSPAGELFF. DNA of the CDR3: TGTGCCAGCAGCTTAGTACAGGACAGCCCAGCTGGGGAGCTGTTTTTT. The chain joins TRBV7-8 to TRBJ2-2; a weak D match, TRBD1 (6 bases). The CDR3 extends over 16 amino acids. The germline V gene has CDR1 SGHVS and CDR2 FQNEAQ. V was cut by 1 base and J by 8 bases, with 17 bases left in between.

The chain has TRBV2 and TRBJ2-4, with TRBD2 identical over 7 bases. V gave up 4 bases and J gave up 0 bases; unmatched junction bases: 6. The germline V gene has CDR1 SNHLY and CDR2 FYNNEI. The CDR3 has 16 amino acids. CDR3 in DNA: TGTGCCAGCAGTGGATTGGGACTACCAGCCAAAAACATTCAGTACTTC. Its translation is CASSGLGLPAKNIQYF.

The chain couples TRBV29-1 to TRBJ1-1, with D unresolved. CDR1 is SQVTM and CDR2 is ANQGSEA in the germline V gene. V gave up 6 bases and J gave up 8 bases, with 13 bases separating them. This CDR3 spans 11 amino acids. CDR3 loop: CSVPRAGEAFF. In DNA form, the CDR3 reads TGCAGCGTGCCGCGGGCAGGAGAAGCTTTCTTT.

This clone has a handful of counts. The chain uses TRBV4-3 and TRBJ2-1; tentatively, D is TRBD1 (8 bases). From germline, CDR1 is LGHNA and CDR2 YSLEER. The length of the CDR3 is 16 residues. V was pared by 4 bases and J by 4 bases, with 17 bases between. The CDR3 DNA is TGCGCCAGCAGCCCGTTAGGACAGGGAGGGTACAATGAGCAGTTCTTC. Translated, it gives CASSPLGQGGYNEQFF.

The chain carries TRBV5-6 and TRBJ1-3, with D tentatively TRBD1 (5 bases). The CDR3 extends over 14 amino acids. The V gene's germline CDR1 is SGHDT and CDR2 YYEEEE. Trimming stripped 0 bases from V and 2 bases from J, with 6 bases between. As DNA, the CDR3 is TGTGCCAGCAGCTTGGCAGGGACTGGAAACACCATATATTTT. Translating it yields CASSLAGTGNTIYF.

The chain uses TRBV5-1 and TRBJ2-7, with 9 bases lining up with TRBD1. The CDR3 is made up of 14 amino acids. The V gene end was trimmed by 6 bases and the J gene end by 6 bases; junction bases not matched to a gene: 10. Germline-derived CDR1 and CDR2 are SGHRS and YFSETQ. For the CDR3, the DNA is TGCGCCAGCAAGCCCGGGACAGGGACCCCCGAGCAGTACTTC. Translated, it gives CASKPGTGTPEQYF. The full variable domain, rest sourced from reference TRBV5-1 and TRBJ2-7, is KAGVTQTPRYLIKTRGQQVTLSCSPISGHRSVSWYQQTPGQGLQFLFEYFSETQRNKGNFPGRFSGRQFSNSRSEMNVSTLELGDSALYLCASKPGTGTPEQYFGPGTRLTVT.

This clone has more than one count but fewer than ten. This same CDR3 is encoded by further DNA sequences in the sample. The V gene is TRBV19, the J gene TRBJ2-1, with D possibly being TRBD1 (6 bases). Germline V gives CDR1 LNHDA, CDR2 SQIVND (reference sequence). The length of the CDR3 is 12 residues. The ends were cut back, 6 bases at V and 5 bases at J, with 8 bases in the middle. The CDR3 DNA sequence: TGTGCCAGTAGACAGGGACACAATGAGCAGTTCTTC. Its translation is CASRQGHNEQFF.

This clone was counted a few times. Other DNA sequences in this specimen translate into the identical CDR3. This chain links TRBV6-1 with TRBJ1-1; D is unresolved. V gave up 2 bases and J gave up 0 bases, with 10 bases separating them. The length of the CDR3 is 15 residues. Germline V lookup: CDR1 MNHNS, CDR2 SASEGT. The CDR3 is CASSEYGGMNTEAFF. For the CDR3, the DNA is TGTGCCAGCAGTGAATATGGAGGGATGAACACTGAAGCTTTCTTT.

The V and J genes are TRBV6-1 and TRBJ2-3; 7 nucleotides match TRBD2. The CDR3 sequence is 13 residues long. CDR1 is MNHNS and CDR2 is SASEGT in the germline V gene. The ends lost 7 bases at V and 2 bases at J; junction bases unmatched: 3. Written as DNA, the CDR3 is TGTGCCAGCAAGGGACTATTCACAGATACGCAGTATTTT. Protein product: CASKGLFTDTQYF.

This clone was recorded a few times. J is TRBJ2-1 and V is TRBV18; 8 bases are shared with TRBD1. CDR3 length equals 14 residues. Per the germline V gene, CDR1 is KGHSH and CDR2 is LQKENI. J gave up 6 bases and V 5 bases, and 6 bases lay outside the gene matches. CDR3 in DNA: TGTGCCAGCTCATTCGGACAGGGAGGCAATGAGCAGTTCTTC. Translating it yields CASSFGQGGNEQFF.

V gene TRBV27 combines with J gene TRBJ2-7; the D is unclear. V was pared by 1 base and J by 2 bases, with 9 bases between. This CDR3 region has 14 residues. From germline, CDR1 is MNHEY and CDR2 SMNVEV (reference sequence). The CDR3 reads CASSLYPQAYEQYF. In DNA form, the CDR3 reads TGTGCCAGCAGTTTATATCCGCAGGCCTACGAGCAGTACTTC.

The chain is built from TRBV5-1 and TRBJ1-2; 8 bases fit TRBD1. Trimming removed 0 bases from V and 8 bases from J; junction bases left unmatched: 9. The CDR3 covers 15 residues. From germline, CDR1 is SGHRS and CDR2 YFSETQ. The CDR3 loop is CASSLVTGELKGYTF. The CDR3 bases are TGCGCCAGCAGCTTGGTGACAGGGGAATTGAAGGGCTACACCTTC.

The genes are TRBV5-8 and TRBJ2-7, with 9 bases identical to TRBD1. The V gene's germline CDR1 is SGHTS and CDR2 YDEGEE. This CDR3 comprises 15 residues. V shed 2 bases, J shed 6 bases, and the junction held 9 bases outside the gene matches. The CDR3 sequence: CASSFTGGAVVEQYF. The DNA for the CDR3 is TGTGCCAGCAGCTTTACAGGGGGCGCGGTAGTCGAGCAGTACTTC.

This clone was seen a few times. This chain joins TRBV6-5 and TRBJ1-1; 8 bases match TRBD1. V lost 6 bases, J lost 5 bases, and 8 bases stayed unmatched. From germline, CDR1 is MNHEY and CDR2 SVGAGI. The CDR3 consists of 14 residues. The CDR3 here is CASSRDRRWTEAFF. CDR3 nucleotide sequence: TGTGCCAGCAGCCGGGACAGGAGATGGACTGAAGCTTTCTTT.